These 12 T cell receptor beta chains were all obtained from the same sample, sequenced in a study of tumor-infiltrating lymphocytes in primary liver carcinoma. Constant-region priming of around 490 ng total RNA yielded TCR beta cDNA. Three-round nested multiplex PCR performed with slightly modified ARM-PCR produced the TCR beta libraries. Amplification in the first two PCR rounds was performed using TRBV1-TRBV30 forward primers and a C-beta reverse primer for roughly 10 cycles each. Each CDR3 protein gets one entry after TCRdb re-called the multiplex PCR reads with MiXCR. The table includes 85,000 to 100,000 distinct CDR3 sequences, less than 75% detected once. Both RNA and DNA were isolated together from around 18-30 mg of bulk tissue that had not been sorted. The sequenced material came from tumor-adjacent normal liver tissue. The origin of the receptors is a middle-aged man with primary liver carcinoma and hepatitis B virus infection.

This clonotype was seen repeatedly, ten times or more. This chain connects TRBV11-2 to TRBJ2-7; the D gene is possibly TRBD2 (6 bases). The CDR3 runs to 15 residues. CDR1 SGHAT and CDR2 FQNNGV come from the germline V gene. V was trimmed by 0 bases and J by 5 bases, leaving 14 bases between them. CDR3 nucleotides: TGTGCCAGCAGCTTAGATACGGGGGAATGGCACGAGCAGTACTTC. It is translated as CASSLDTGEWHEQYF.

In its sample, this clonotype was seen once. A much bigger clone sits one base away, suggesting this may be a read error. The chain combines TRBV5-4 with TRBJ2-5; 14 bases map to TRBD2. Germline V gene data show CDR1 as SGHNT and CDR2 as YYREEE (reference sequence). The V segment lost 3 bases and the J segment 13 bases; nucleotides outside the gene matches: 8. This CDR3 has 14 amino acids. CDR3 in amino acids: CASSYGLAGGLWYF. In DNA form, the CDR3 reads TGTGCCAGCAGCTACGGACTAGCGGGAGGACTTTGGTACTTC.

Turning to this clonotype: The junction shows a germline mismatch at one end, possibly a read error. The rearrangement links TRBV12-3 or TRBV12-4 to TRBJ2-3, with TRBD2 matching 10 bases. This CDR3 has 16 amino acids. The CDR3 protein is CACSSVTSGSTDTQYF. The CDR3 DNA reads as TGTGCCTGCAGCTCGGTGACTAGCGGGAGCACAGATACGCAGTATTTT.

At least ten counts were recorded for this clonotype. The genes are TRBV10-2 and TRBJ2-1, with D possibly TRBD1 on 5 matching bases. V was trimmed by 0 bases and J by 12 bases, leaving 15 bases between them. The CDR3 sequence is 14 residues long. CDR1 WSHSY and CDR2 SAAADI come from the germline V gene. The chain's CDR3 is CASSESNGREGQFF. The CDR3 DNA sequence: TGCGCCAGCAGTGAGTCGAACGGCAGGGAAGGGCAGTTCTTC.

Concerning this clonotype: A read error may account for a junction end that differs from germline. The V call is TRBV11-1, the J call TRBJ2-5, with TRBD2 matching over 9 bases. Per germline, CDR1 SGHAT and CDR2 FQDESV (reference sequence). There are 18 residues in the CDR3. The CDR3 DNA is TGTGCCAGCATCAGACGGCCGGGACTAGCAGCGTACCAAGAGACCCAGTACTTT. This codes for CASIRRPGLAAYQETQYF.

Of note for this clonotype: Without the conserved terminal phenylalanine or tryptophan, this CDR3 likely stems from a read error. This chain joins TRBV11-2 and TRBJ1-6; maybe TRBD1 (5 bases). Germline V gives CDR1 SGHAT, CDR2 FQNNGV. The V gene lost 4 bases and the J gene lost 11 bases, with 21 bases spanning the gap. CDR3 size: 16 residues. This chain's CDR3 is CASSSTPGGDSTPLHL. The DNA for the CDR3 is TGTGCCAGCAGCTCCACTCCAGGAGGGGATTCGACACCCCTCCACCTT.

The chain has TRBV12-3 or TRBV12-4 and TRBJ2-7, with TRBD1 as a possible D gene (6 bases). The CDR3 extends over 14 amino acids. CDR3 in amino acids: CVSSYTTGSYEQYF. The CDR3 bases are TGTGTTAGCAGCTATACGACAGGATCCTACGAGCAGTACTTC.

As for this clonotype: The junction shows a germline mismatch at one end, possibly a read error. This rearrangement joins TRBV6-1 to TRBJ2-7; D is unresolved. This CDR3 spans 12 amino acids. Germline V lookup: CDR1 MNHNS, CDR2 SASEGT. CDR3 region: CTSSDGPYEQYF. CDR3 DNA: TGTACCAGCAGTGACGGCCCCTACGAGCAATACTTC.

As for this clonotype: A read error is likely, as this CDR3 ends without the conserved phenylalanine or tryptophan. The DNA is omitted, as the CDR3 cannot be located on it reliably, and the CDR3 follows TCRdb's listing. The chain joins TRBV4-1 to TRBJ2-7; the table assigns TRBD2, which was not confirmed against the DNA. Per germline, CDR1 MGHRA and CDR2 YSYEKL. Inclusive of both ends, the CDR3 amounts to 17 amino acids. CDR3 sequence reads: CASNHLNPLNLAGEQYI.

The chain carries TRBV6-4 and TRBJ1-6, with D possibly TRBD1 on 5 matching bases. Germline CDR1 reads MRHNA; CDR2 reads SNTAGT. CDR3 size: 14 residues. V was trimmed by 9 bases and J by 3 bases, leaving 12 bases between them. The CDR3 protein is CASTGPFYNSPLHF. In nucleotides, the CDR3 is TGTGCCAGTACGGGACCTTTCTATAATTCACCCCTCCACTTT.

This clonotype showed up many times. V usage is TRBV7-8 and J usage is TRBJ2-3; 16 nucleotides line up with TRBD2. The germline CDR1 and CDR2 sequences are SGHVS and FQNEAQ. Trimming cost V 5 bases and J 8 bases; bases outside gene matches: 4. The CDR3 is 15 residues long. The CDR3 region is CASSPGTSGRVTQYF. Here the CDR3 DNA reads TGTGCCAGCAGCCCTGGGACTAGCGGGAGGGTTACGCAGTATTTT.

The rearrangement joins TRBV14 to TRBJ2-7, with TRBD2 matching 12 bases. The length of the CDR3 is 17 residues. Germline-derived CDR1 and CDR2 are SGHDN and FVKESK. The junction had 6 bases not matched to a gene; V was cut back by 3 bases and J by 0 bases. CDR3 residues: CASSQASGRVSSYEQYF. As DNA, the CDR3 is TGTGCCAGCAGCCAGGCTAGCGGGAGGGTAAGCTCCTACGAGCAGTACTTC.